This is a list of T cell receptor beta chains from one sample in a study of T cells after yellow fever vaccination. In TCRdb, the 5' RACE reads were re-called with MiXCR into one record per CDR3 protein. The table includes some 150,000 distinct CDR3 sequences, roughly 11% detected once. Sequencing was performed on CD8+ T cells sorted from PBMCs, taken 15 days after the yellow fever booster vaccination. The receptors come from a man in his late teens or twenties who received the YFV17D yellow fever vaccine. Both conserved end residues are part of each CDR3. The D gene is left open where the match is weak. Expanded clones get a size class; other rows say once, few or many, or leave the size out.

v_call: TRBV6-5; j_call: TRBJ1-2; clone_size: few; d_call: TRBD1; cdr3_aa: CASSYGQAPTWGYTF; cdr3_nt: TGTGCCAGCAGTTACGGACAGGCGCCCACTTGGGGCTACACCTTC
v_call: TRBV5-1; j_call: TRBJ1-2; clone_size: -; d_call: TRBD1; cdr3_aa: CASSWTGGDGYTF; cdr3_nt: TGCGCCAGCAGCTGGACAGGGGGCGATGGCTACACCTTC
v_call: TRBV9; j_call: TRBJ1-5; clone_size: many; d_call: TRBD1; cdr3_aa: CASSVGGGSQPQHF; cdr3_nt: TGTGCCAGCAGCGTAGGAGGGGGCAGTCAGCCCCAGCATTTT
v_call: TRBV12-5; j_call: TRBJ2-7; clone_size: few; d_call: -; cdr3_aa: CASGSDSYEQYF; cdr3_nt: TGTGCTAGTGGTTCCGATTCCTACGAGCAGTACTTC
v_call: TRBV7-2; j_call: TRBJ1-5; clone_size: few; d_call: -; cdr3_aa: CASSEDGPNQPQHF; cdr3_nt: TGTGCCAGCAGCGAGGACGGGCCGAATCAGCCCCAGCATTTT
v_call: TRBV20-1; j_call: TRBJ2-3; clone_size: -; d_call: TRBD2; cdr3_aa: CSAAPGLVTDTQYF; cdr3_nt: TGCAGTGCGGCACCGGGACTAGTCACAGATACGCAGTATTTT
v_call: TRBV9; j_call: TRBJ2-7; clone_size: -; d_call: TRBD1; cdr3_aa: CASSGHDTGGARYEQYF; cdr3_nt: TGTGCCAGCAGCGGCCACGATACAGGGGGCGCACGTTACGAGCAGTACTTC
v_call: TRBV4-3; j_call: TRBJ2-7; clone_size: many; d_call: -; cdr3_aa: CASSQVGGNTGEQYF; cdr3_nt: TGCGCCAGCAGCCAAGTCGGCGGGAATACGGGCGAGCAGTACTTC
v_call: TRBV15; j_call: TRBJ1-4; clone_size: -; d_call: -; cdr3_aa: CATSRETNEKLFF; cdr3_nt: TGTGCCACCAGCAGAGAGACTAATGAAAAACTGTTTTTT
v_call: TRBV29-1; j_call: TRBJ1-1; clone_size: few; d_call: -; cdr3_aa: CSVEDSEAFF; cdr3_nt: TGCAGCGTTGAAGACAGTGAAGCTTTCTTT
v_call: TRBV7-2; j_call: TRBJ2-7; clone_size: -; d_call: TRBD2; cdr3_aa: CASSPGTTTGSYEQYF; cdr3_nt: TGTGCCAGCAGTCCTGGGACTACGACTGGTTCCTACGAGCAGTACTTC
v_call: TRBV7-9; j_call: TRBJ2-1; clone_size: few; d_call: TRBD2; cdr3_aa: CASKGGGTSSYNEQFF; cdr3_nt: TGTGCCAGCAAGGGCGGGGGAACAAGCTCCTACAATGAGCAGTTCTTC
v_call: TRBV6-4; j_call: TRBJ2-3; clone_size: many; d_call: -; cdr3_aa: CASSEGGGADTQYF; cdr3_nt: TGTGCCAGCAGTGAAGGAGGGGGGGCAGATACGCAGTATTTT
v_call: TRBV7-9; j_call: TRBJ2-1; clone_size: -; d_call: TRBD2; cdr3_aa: CASSLLWVAGENNEQFF; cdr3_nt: TGTGCCAGCAGCTTACTTTGGGTAGCGGGGGAGAACAATGAGCAGTTCTTC
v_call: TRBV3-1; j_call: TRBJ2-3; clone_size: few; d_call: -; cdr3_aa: CASSPTSLDTQYF; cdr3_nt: TGTGCCAGCAGCCCGACTAGTCTAGATACGCAGTATTTT
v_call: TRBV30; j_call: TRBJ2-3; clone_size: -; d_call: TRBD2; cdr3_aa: CAWSGLAGGWDTQYF; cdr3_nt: TGTGCCTGGAGTGGACTAGCGGGGGGTTGGGATACGCAGTATTTT
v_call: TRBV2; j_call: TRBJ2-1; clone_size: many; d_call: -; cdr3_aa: CASLVRRDEQFF; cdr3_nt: TGTGCCAGTCTGGTCCGAAGGGATGAGCAGTTCTTC
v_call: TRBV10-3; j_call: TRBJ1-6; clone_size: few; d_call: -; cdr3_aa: CAISESSGYNSPLHF; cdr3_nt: TGTGCCATCAGTGAGTCCTCGGGATATAATTCACCCCTCCACTTT
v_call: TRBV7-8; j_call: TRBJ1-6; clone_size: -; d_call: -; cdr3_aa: CASSLEGDSPLHF; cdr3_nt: TGTGCCAGCAGCTTAGAGGGCGATTCACCCCTCCACTTT
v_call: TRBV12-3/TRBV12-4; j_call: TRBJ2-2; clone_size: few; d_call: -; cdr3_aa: CASSPSGPGELFF; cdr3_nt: TGTGCCAGCAGTCCCTCGGGCCCCGGGGAGCTGTTTTTT
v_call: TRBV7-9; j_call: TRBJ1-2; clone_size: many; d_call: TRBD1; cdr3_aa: CASSGPRDSLYGYTF; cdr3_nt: TGTGCCAGCAGCGGACCCCGGGACAGCCTCTATGGCTACACCTTC
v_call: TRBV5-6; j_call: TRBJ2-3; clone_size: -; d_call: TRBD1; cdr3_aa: CASSSLQGVKDTQYF; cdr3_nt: TGTGCCAGCAGCTCCCTCCAGGGGGTCAAAGATACGCAGTATTTT
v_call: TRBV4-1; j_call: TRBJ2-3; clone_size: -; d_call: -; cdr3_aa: CASSQPKDYDLGTDTQYF; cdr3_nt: TGCGCCAGCAGCCAACCGAAGGACTATGACCTCGGCACAGATACGCAGTATTTT
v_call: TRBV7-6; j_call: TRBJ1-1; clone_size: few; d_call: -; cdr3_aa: CASSLGPGNTEAFF; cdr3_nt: TGTGCCAGCAGCTTAGGTCCGGGGAACACTGAAGCTTTCTTT
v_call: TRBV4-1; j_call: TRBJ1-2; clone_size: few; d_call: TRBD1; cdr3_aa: CASSQENRDRGLGYTF; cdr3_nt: TGCGCCAGCAGCCAGGAAAACCGGGACAGGGGTTTAGGCTACACCTTC
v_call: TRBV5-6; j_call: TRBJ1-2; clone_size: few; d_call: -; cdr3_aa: CASSLGPLNYGYTF; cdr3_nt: TGTGCCAGCAGCTTGGGACCGCTTAACTATGGCTACACCTTC
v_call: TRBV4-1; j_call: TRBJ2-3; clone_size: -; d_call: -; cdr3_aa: CASSRSGPTDTQYF; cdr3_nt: TGCGCCAGCAGCCGATCCGGGCCCACAGATACGCAGTATTTT
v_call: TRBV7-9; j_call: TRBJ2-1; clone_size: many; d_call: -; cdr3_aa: CASSLVTVNEQFF; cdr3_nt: TGTGCCAGCAGCTTAGTCACGGTGAATGAGCAGTTCTTC
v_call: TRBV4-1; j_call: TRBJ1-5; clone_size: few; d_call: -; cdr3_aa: CASSPTGANQPQHF; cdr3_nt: TGCGCCAGCAGCCCGACGGGAGCTAATCAGCCCCAGCATTTT
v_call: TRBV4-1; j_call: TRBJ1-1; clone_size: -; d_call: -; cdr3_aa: CARSQVGLAEAFF; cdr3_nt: TGCGCCAGGAGCCAAGTAGGGCTAGCTGAAGCTTTCTTT
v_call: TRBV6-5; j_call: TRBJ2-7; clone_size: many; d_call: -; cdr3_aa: CASRTGTRSSYEQYF; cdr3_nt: TGTGCCAGCAGGACCGGGACAAGGAGCTCCTACGAGCAGTACTTC
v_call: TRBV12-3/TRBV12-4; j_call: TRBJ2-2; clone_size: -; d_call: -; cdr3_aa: CASSYTTSGELFF; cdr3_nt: TGTGCCAGCAGTTATACCACGTCCGGGGAGCTGTTTTTT
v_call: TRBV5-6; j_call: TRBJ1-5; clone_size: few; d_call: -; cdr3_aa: CASSLGTSYGNQPQHF; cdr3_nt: TGTGCCAGCAGCTTGGGAACCTCGTACGGCAATCAGCCCCAGCATTTT
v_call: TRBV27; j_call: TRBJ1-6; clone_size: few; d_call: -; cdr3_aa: CASSLSLDSYNSPLHF; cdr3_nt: TGTGCCAGCAGTCTTTCCCTAGACAGTTATAATTCACCCCTCCACTTT
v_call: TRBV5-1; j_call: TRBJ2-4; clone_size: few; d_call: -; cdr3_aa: CASSLGWTNIQYF; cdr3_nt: TGCGCCAGCAGCTTGGGTTGGACAAACATTCAGTACTTC
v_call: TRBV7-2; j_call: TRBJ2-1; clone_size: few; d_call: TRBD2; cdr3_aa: CASSPRVAGGNEQFF; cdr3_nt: TGTGCCAGCAGCCCCCGTGTAGCGGGGGGGAATGAGCAGTTCTTC
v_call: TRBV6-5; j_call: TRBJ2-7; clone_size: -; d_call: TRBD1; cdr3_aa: CASSYLGQGDEQYF; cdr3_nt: TGTGCCAGCAGTTACTTGGGACAGGGGGACGAGCAGTACTTC
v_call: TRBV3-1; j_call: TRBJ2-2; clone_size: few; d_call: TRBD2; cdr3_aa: CASSRGLAGALNGELFF; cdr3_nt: TGTGCCAGCAGCCGCGGACTAGCGGGGGCCCTCAACGGGGAGCTGTTTTTT
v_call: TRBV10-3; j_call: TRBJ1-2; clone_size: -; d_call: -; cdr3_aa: CAIRVPQASPLRGYTF; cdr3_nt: TGTGCCATCAGAGTTCCACAGGCTTCCCCGCTAAGGGGCTACACCTTC